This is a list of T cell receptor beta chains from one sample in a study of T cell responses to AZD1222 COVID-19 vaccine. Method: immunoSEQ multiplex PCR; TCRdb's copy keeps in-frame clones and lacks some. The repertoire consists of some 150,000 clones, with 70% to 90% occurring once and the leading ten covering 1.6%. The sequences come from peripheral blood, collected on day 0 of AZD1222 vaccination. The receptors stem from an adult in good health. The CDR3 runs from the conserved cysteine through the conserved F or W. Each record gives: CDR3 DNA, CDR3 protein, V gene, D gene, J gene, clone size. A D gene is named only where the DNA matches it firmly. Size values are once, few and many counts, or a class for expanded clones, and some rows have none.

CDR3nt: TGTGCCAGCAGTGAAGCGCTGAGGGGTACGCAGTATTTT; CDR3aa: CASSEALRGTQYF; v_gene: TRBV2; d_gene: NA; j_gene: TRBJ2-3; abundance: once
CDR3nt: TGTGCCAGCAGCCCAGCGGAGCGGGGGGGGAATGAGCAGTTCTTC; CDR3aa: CASSPAERGGNEQFF; v_gene: TRBV7-3; d_gene: TRBD2; j_gene: TRBJ2-1; abundance: NA
CDR3nt: TGTGCCAGCTCACCACGAAAAACAGGGGGCGATAACTATGGCTACACCTTC; CDR3aa: CASSPRKTGGDNYGYTF; v_gene: TRBV18; d_gene: TRBD1; j_gene: TRBJ1-2; abundance: NA
CDR3nt: TGCGCCAGCAGCGACGGGACAGGGGGGCGGCCTAATGAAAAACTGTTTTTT; CDR3aa: CASSDGTGGRPNEKLFF; v_gene: TRBV5-1; d_gene: TRBD1; j_gene: TRBJ1-4; abundance: once
CDR3nt: TGCGCCAGCAGCCTGGAGACTCAGGGGCTTAATTCACCCCTCCACTTT; CDR3aa: CASSLETQGLNSPLHF; v_gene: TRBV5-1; d_gene: NA; j_gene: TRBJ1-6; abundance: NA
CDR3nt: TGTGCCAGCAGCAAAACACAGAATTCACCCCTCCACTTT; CDR3aa: CASSKTQNSPLHF; v_gene: TRBV7-3; d_gene: NA; j_gene: TRBJ1-6; abundance: NA
CDR3nt: TGTGCCAGTAGTATGGGAGCGGGGGGGCCAGATACGCAGTATTTT; CDR3aa: CASSMGAGGPDTQYF; v_gene: TRBV19; d_gene: TRBD2; j_gene: TRBJ2-3; abundance: NA
CDR3nt: TGCGCCAGCCGCTTAGTGGCCGAAGGGGAGCAGTACTTC; CDR3aa: CASRLVAEGEQYF; v_gene: TRBV10-2; d_gene: NA; j_gene: TRBJ2-7; abundance: NA
CDR3nt: TGTGCCAGCAGCTTAGTATGGGGCCAGTTGCGGAATGAGCAGTTCTTC; CDR3aa: CASSLVWGQLRNEQFF; v_gene: TRBV7-2; d_gene: NA; j_gene: TRBJ2-1; abundance: NA
CDR3nt: TGTGCCAGCAGCCAGGACAGGGGGGCCTATGGCTACACCTTC; CDR3aa: CASSQDRGAYGYTF; v_gene: TRBV7-2; d_gene: TRBD1; j_gene: TRBJ1-2; abundance: NA
CDR3nt: TGTGCCAGCAGTACCTCTACCGGGACCGATCAGCCCCAGCATTTT; CDR3aa: CASSTSTGTDQPQHF; v_gene: TRBV6-5; d_gene: NA; j_gene: TRBJ1-5; abundance: NA
CDR3nt: TGCGCCAGCAGCGAGCGAACAGGGGAACTTGGCTACACCTTC; CDR3aa: CASSERTGELGYTF; v_gene: TRBV10-2; d_gene: TRBD1; j_gene: TRBJ1-2; abundance: NA
CDR3nt: TGTGCCAGCAGTCAAAGCCCTCGACAGGGGGTTTTCGGTAATCAGCCCCAGGCCCAGCATTTT; CDR3aa: CASSQSPRQGVFGNQPQAQHF; v_gene: TRBV28; d_gene: TRBD1; j_gene: TRBJ1-5; abundance: NA
CDR3nt: TGTGCCAGCAGCTTAGATTCCGGTATGGGACTAAAACTGTTTTTT; CDR3aa: CASSLDSGMGLKLFF; v_gene: TRBV7-2; d_gene: NA; j_gene: TRBJ1-4; abundance: once
CDR3nt: TGTGCCAGCCTTTTAGGGGGCTCGAACACTGAAGCTTTCTTT; CDR3aa: CASLLGGSNTEAFF; v_gene: TRBV6-6; d_gene: TRBD1; j_gene: TRBJ1-1; abundance: few
CDR3nt: TGTGCCAGCAGTTTAGGGGCAGCGAACTATGGCTACACCTTC; CDR3aa: CASSLGAANYGYTF; v_gene: TRBV28; d_gene: NA; j_gene: TRBJ1-2; abundance: NA
CDR3nt: TGCGCCAGCAGCTTCGGCGGGGAGGGCCTTAACTATGGCTACACCTTC; CDR3aa: CASSFGGEGLNYGYTF; v_gene: TRBV5-1; d_gene: NA; j_gene: TRBJ1-2; abundance: NA
CDR3nt: TGTGCCAGCAGCTTTTGGAGGGGGCTACCCGGGGAGCTGTTTTTT; CDR3aa: CASSFWRGLPGELFF; v_gene: TRBV5-8; d_gene: NA; j_gene: TRBJ2-2; abundance: NA
CDR3nt: TGTGCCAGCTCACCGACAGGGACTGGCTACACCTTC; CDR3aa: CASSPTGTGYTF; v_gene: TRBV18; d_gene: TRBD1; j_gene: TRBJ1-2; abundance: NA
CDR3nt: TGCAGCGTTGAAACAGGGTATGATCAGCCCCAGCATTTT; CDR3aa: CSVETGYDQPQHF; v_gene: TRBV29-1; d_gene: NA; j_gene: TRBJ1-5; abundance: NA
CDR3nt: TGTGCCAGCAGTGATTCGGGGGCACGGGGGTACACTGAAGCTTTCTTT; CDR3aa: CASSDSGARGYTEAFF; v_gene: TRBV6-1; d_gene: NA; j_gene: TRBJ1-1; abundance: NA
CDR3nt: TGTGCCAGCAGCTCCTCCGGATCCATTCAGCCCCAGCATTTT; CDR3aa: CASSSSGSIQPQHF; v_gene: TRBV7-8; d_gene: NA; j_gene: TRBJ1-5; abundance: NA
CDR3nt: TGTGCCAGCAGTACACAGGGTAGCTATGGCTACACCTTC; CDR3aa: CASSTQGSYGYTF; v_gene: TRBV6-6; d_gene: NA; j_gene: TRBJ1-2; abundance: NA
CDR3nt: TGTGCCAGCAGTTCCGTCCGGTGGCGAAATCAGCCCCAGCATTTT; CDR3aa: CASSSVRWRNQPQHF; v_gene: TRBV27; d_gene: NA; j_gene: TRBJ1-5; abundance: NA
CDR3nt: TGTGCCAGTAGACCCCCCGGGACAGGGGGAAGTTACACTGAAGCTTTCTTT; CDR3aa: CASRPPGTGGSYTEAFF; v_gene: TRBV19; d_gene: TRBD1; j_gene: TRBJ1-1; abundance: NA
CDR3nt: TGTGCCAGCGCCAGGGGAGGGACCACAGATACGCAGTATTTT; CDR3aa: CASARGGTTDTQYF; v_gene: TRBV7-8; d_gene: NA; j_gene: TRBJ2-3; abundance: NA
CDR3nt: TGTGCCAGCTCAATGAGCGGGGGGGCCCTGGATGAGCAGTTCTTC; CDR3aa: CASSMSGGALDEQFF; v_gene: TRBV18; d_gene: TRBD2; j_gene: TRBJ2-1; abundance: NA
CDR3nt: TGTGCCAGCAGTTTTGGGCTAGCGGGAAACACCGGGGAGCTGTTTTTT; CDR3aa: CASSFGLAGNTGELFF; v_gene: TRBV28; d_gene: TRBD2; j_gene: TRBJ2-2; abundance: NA
CDR3nt: TGTGCCAGCAGTTTAGGAGGGGCGGAAAATCAGCCCCAGCATTTT; CDR3aa: CASSLGGAENQPQHF; v_gene: TRBV28; d_gene: NA; j_gene: TRBJ1-5; abundance: NA
CDR3nt: TGTGCCAGCAGCCGACGCACTAACACTGAAGCTTTCTTT; CDR3aa: CASSRRTNTEAFF; v_gene: TRBV6-5; d_gene: NA; j_gene: TRBJ1-1; abundance: NA
CDR3nt: TGTGCCAGCAGTCGAATCCTAGCGGGGGAAAACACCGGGGAGCTGTTTTTT; CDR3aa: CASSRILAGENTGELFF; v_gene: TRBV7-9; d_gene: TRBD2; j_gene: TRBJ2-2; abundance: NA
CDR3nt: TGCGCCAGCAGCAGTGGCGATTCCTATGGCTACACCTTC; CDR3aa: CASSSGDSYGYTF; v_gene: TRBV5-1; d_gene: NA; j_gene: TRBJ1-2; abundance: once
CDR3nt: TGTGCCAGCACCCCCTTAACAGGGGTGATGTACAATGAGCAGTTCTTC; CDR3aa: CASTPLTGVMYNEQFF; v_gene: TRBV7-6; d_gene: TRBD1; j_gene: TRBJ2-1; abundance: NA
CDR3nt: TGTGCCAGCAGCTACCCGGGACAGCCTTGGGATGAAAAACTGTTTTTT; CDR3aa: CASSYPGQPWDEKLFF; v_gene: TRBV5-6; d_gene: TRBD1; j_gene: TRBJ1-4; abundance: NA
CDR3nt: TGTGCCAGTACCACAACAGGTATTGTGGGCAATCAGCCCCAGCATTTT; CDR3aa: CASTTTGIVGNQPQHF; v_gene: TRBV19; d_gene: NA; j_gene: TRBJ1-5; abundance: NA
CDR3nt: TGTGCCAGCAGTGAGGATCTCCAAACACTCTTTACTGGAAACACCATATATTTT; CDR3aa: CASSEDLQTLFTGNTIYF; v_gene: TRBV6-2/TRBV6-3; d_gene: NA; j_gene: TRBJ1-3; abundance: NA
CDR3nt: TGTGCCAGCAGTAACCCGGGACAGGGGGTGACCATCAATCAGCCCCAGCATTTT; CDR3aa: CASSNPGQGVTINQPQHF; v_gene: TRBV28; d_gene: TRBD1; j_gene: TRBJ1-5; abundance: NA
CDR3nt: TGTGCCAGCAAACCGCGGGGAAGAGATACGCAGTATTTT; CDR3aa: CASKPRGRDTQYF; v_gene: TRBV3-1/TRBV3-2; d_gene: NA; j_gene: TRBJ2-3; abundance: NA
CDR3nt: TGTGCCAGCACCGGTGGGGGGCGGCGCACTGAAGCTTTCTTT; CDR3aa: CASTGGGRRTEAFF; v_gene: TRBV7-2; d_gene: NA; j_gene: TRBJ1-1; abundance: few
CDR3nt: TGTGCCAGCAGCCCCACAGGCAATGAAGCTTTCTTT; CDR3aa: CASSPTGNEAFF; v_gene: TRBV9; d_gene: NA; j_gene: TRBJ1-1; abundance: NA
CDR3nt: TGCGCCAGCAGCTCCAGGGTTTGGGACACTGAAGCTTTCTTT; CDR3aa: CASSSRVWDTEAFF; v_gene: TRBV5-1; d_gene: NA; j_gene: TRBJ1-1; abundance: NA
CDR3nt: TGTGCCAGCAGCCGGGAAATGGGATCCTACAATGAGCAGTTCTTC; CDR3aa: CASSREMGSYNEQFF; v_gene: TRBV5-5; d_gene: NA; j_gene: TRBJ2-1; abundance: NA
CDR3nt: TGTGCCAGCAGCCTCGGGACGGGGGCCGGGGAGCTGTTTTTT; CDR3aa: CASSLGTGAGELFF; v_gene: TRBV6-6; d_gene: NA; j_gene: TRBJ2-2; abundance: NA
CDR3nt: TGTGCCAGCAGTGAAAGACACGTCGGCGATGGCTACACCTTC; CDR3aa: CASSERHVGDGYTF; v_gene: TRBV6-1; d_gene: NA; j_gene: TRBJ1-2; abundance: NA
CDR3nt: TGCAGCGCACAGAGCTCTGGAAACACCATATATTTT; CDR3aa: CSAQSSGNTIYF; v_gene: TRBV29-1; d_gene: NA; j_gene: TRBJ1-3; abundance: NA
CDR3nt: TGTGCCAGCAGTTCCGGACAGGGGGCATGTACCTTC; CDR3aa: CASSSGQGACTF; v_gene: TRBV12-3/TRBV12-4; d_gene: TRBD1; j_gene: TRBJ1-2; abundance: NA
CDR3nt: TGTGCCAGCAGTTACTCGGGACGCGGGAATGGCTACACCTTC; CDR3aa: CASSYSGRGNGYTF; v_gene: TRBV6-5; d_gene: NA; j_gene: TRBJ1-2; abundance: NA
CDR3nt: TGTGCCAGTAGTGAGGGACAGACCTATCGGCCCCAGCATTTT; CDR3aa: CASSEGQTYRPQHF; v_gene: TRBV19; d_gene: TRBD1; j_gene: TRBJ1-5; abundance: NA